The clone carrying this T cell receptor beta chain was counted many times. Under the authors' procedure: Junction-only sequences without quality scores came from ImmunoSEQ, so filtering differed. TCRdb's copy holds only in-frame clones and misses some; the assay was immunoSEQ multiplex PCR. That table supplies the V and J calls and clone size; D and trimming were determined from the DNA. The sample consists of roughly 450,000 clones, 60% to 85% of them appearing once. This CDR3 is built from 14 residues. V gave up 5 bases and J gave up 0 bases; unmatched junction bases: 4. Germline lookup yields CDR1 SGHVS and CDR2 FQNEAQ. The sample belongs to a study of shared clonotypes between healthy human individuals.

Sequenced sample: PBMCs. The rearrangement uses TRBV7-8 and TRBJ2-7; TRBD1 aligns across 7 bases. The sequence derives from a middle-aged woman in good health. Some clones in this sample may be carry-over from other donors' samples. The CDR3 region has the DNA TGTGCCAGCAGCCAAACAGGGGACTCCTACGAGCAGTACTTC. Its translation is CASSQTGDSYEQYF.